The text below deals with one T cell receptor beta chain. The antigen is undetermined. This sample is drawn from a study of cytomegalovirus exposure and HLA in healthy donors. Study observations and caveats: The study recorded 164 TCR beta chains that were cytomegalovirus-associated.

PCR used 60 Vbeta primers and 13 Jbeta primers. Profiling relied on immunoSEQ multiplex PCR, and the TCRdb table lists in-frame clones only, not all of them. The sample gives some 180,000 clones, roughly 87% of which show up once; around 0.21% is in the top ten. This sequence originates from a girl under three years old in good health and CMV-seronegative. The specimen sequenced was PBMCs.

The CDR3 region has the DNA TGTGCCAGCAGCTCCCGGAACACCGGGGAGCTGTTTTTT. Its protein product is CASSSRNTGELFF. The chain uses TRBV13 and TRBJ2-2; D is uncertain. The CDR3 contains 13 residues. CDR1 and CDR2 from the germline V gene are PRHDT and FYEKMQ (reference sequence). Trimming removed 4 bases from V and 1 base from J, with 4 bases in between.